This T cell receptor (beta chain) was sequenced for a study of T cells after posttransplantation cyclophosphamide. The CDR3 spans 15 residues. Germline CDR1 and CDR2: SGHRS and YFSETQ. After removal of 0 bases from V and 6 bases from J, the junction contained 4 bases not matched to a gene. Method: immunoSEQ multiplex PCR; TCRdb's copy keeps in-frame clones and lacks some. The sample holds around 2,100 clones, roughly 94% seen once. The sequencing sample was made of naive CD8+ T cells sorted from PBMCs. The chain couples TRBV5-1 to TRBJ2-2; 8 bases line up with TRBD2. The receptor comes from an older woman in good health, CMV-negative, and a related stem cell transplant donor. The chain's CDR3 is CASSLAPAGAGELFF. In DNA, the CDR3 is TGCGCCAGCAGCTTGGCTCCAGCGGGAGCCGGGGAGCTGTTTTTT.